This TCR beta chain was retrieved from a study of response to subunit inactivated influenza vaccine. With respect to this clonotype: Its antigen is unknown.

The germline CDR1 and CDR2 sequences are SGHRS and YFSETQ. CDR3 length: 17 residues. V gave up 1 base and J gave up 4 bases; unmatched junction bases: 11. Study-wide points: The study's authors posited that every seasonal influenza vaccination enlists few new T cells.

TCRdb analysed the RT-PCR reads with MiXCR anew, one entry per CDR3 protein. The table includes just over 300,000 distinct CDR3 sequences, around a fifth detected once. Sequenced here: PBMCs from blood, sampled about 20 months after vaccination. J is TRBJ1-1 and V is TRBV5-1; 9 bases are a match to TRBD1. This TCR derives from a man between 50 and 75 years old who received an inactivated influenza vaccine. Here the CDR3 DNA reads TGCGCCAGCAGCTTGAACACAGGGGGCGCGGCTTTCACTGAAGCTTTCTTT. Its translation is CASSLNTGGAAFTEAFF. The full variable domain, its missing parts supplied by reference TRBV5-1 and TRBJ1-1, is KAGVTQTPRYLIKTRGQQVTLSCSPISGHRSVSWYQQTPGQGLQFLFEYFSETQRNKGNFPGRFSGRQFSNSRSEMNVSTLELGDSALYLCASSLNTGGAAFTEAFFGQGTRLTVV.